The 16 T cell receptor beta chains below were found in one sample sequenced in a study of Graves' ophthalmopathy and Graves' hyperthyroidism. RNA transcripts yielded amplified TCR beta CDR3 regions. The workflow started with a first-round RT-PCR run with HTBI primers and then moved on to a second-round multiplex PCR. TCRdb reprocessed the multiplex PCR reads via MiXCR and lists one record per CDR3 protein. The sample has 350,000 or so distinct CDR3 sequences, 17% seen once. The specimen sequenced was peripheral blood. Receptors originate from an adult man with Graves' ophthalmopathy.

This clonotype was seen repeatedly, ten times or more. This rearrangement joins TRBV2 to TRBJ2-7, with D maybe TRBD1 (6 bases). The CDR3 has 15 amino acids. Germline V gene sequence: CDR1 SNHLY, CDR2 FYNNEI. Deletions cut 5 bases from V and 2 bases from J, with 16 bases between. CDR3 loop: CASSSTGSLPYEQYF. CDR3 coding DNA: TGTGCCAGCAGTTCTACAGGGTCCTTACCCTACGAGCAGTACTTC.

This clonotype appeared many times. V is TRBV7-3 and J is TRBJ2-5; TRBD2 aligns across 9 bases. There are 13 residues in the CDR3. CDR1 is SGHTA, CDR2 FQGTGA, per germline. Trimming took 5 bases from V and 3 from J; bases not matched to a gene: 1. CDR3 DNA sequence: TGTGCCAGCAGCGTAGCGGGGGAAGAGACCCAGTACTTC. It specifies CASSVAGEETQYF.

This clonotype has ten or more counts. This chain connects TRBV27 to TRBJ2-3, with D maybe TRBD2 (6 bases). Germline CDR1 is MNHEY and CDR2 is SMNVEV (reference sequence). CDR3 length: 14 residues. Trimming stripped 5 bases from V and 6 bases from J, with 15 bases between. CDR3 sequence reads: CASSPYREMDTQYF. For the CDR3, the DNA is TGTGCCAGCAGTCCCTATCGGGAGATGGATACGCAGTATTTT.

This chain links TRBV12-3 or TRBV12-4 with TRBJ1-6; no clear D. CDR3 size: 14 residues. Trimming stripped 5 bases from V and 9 bases from J, with 14 bases between. In nucleotides, the CDR3 is TGTGCCAGCAGTAAAGCGGGTATTGGTTCACCCCTCCACTTT. Translated: CASSKAGIGSPLHF.

This clonotype was picked up many times. The rearrangement links TRBV19 to TRBJ1-5; the D is unclear. CDR1 and CDR2 from the germline V gene are LNHDA and SQIVND (reference sequence). V was trimmed by 2 bases and J by 5 bases, leaving 4 bases between them. The CDR3 length is 12 residues. CDR3: CASSISDQPQHF. CDR3 DNA sequence: TGTGCCAGTAGTATATCGGATCAGCCCCAGCATTTT.

This clonotype appeared many times. The V gene is TRBV30, the J gene TRBJ2-5, with D perhaps TRBD2 (5 bases). CDR1 GTSNPN and CDR2 SVGIG come from the germline V gene (reference sequence). Trimming cost V 7 bases and J 1 base, with 10 bases left between them. The CDR3 has 12 residues. CDR3 sequence: CASGKTQETQYF. The CDR3 nucleotides read TGTGCCTCCGGGAAGACCCAAGAGACCCAGTACTTC.

Notes on this clonotype: A much larger clone lies a single base off, so this may be a read error. It is likely a read error, because the conserved phenylalanine at the end of the CDR3 is missing. The chain is built from TRBV5-6 and TRBJ1-1, with TRBD1 matching over 10 bases. The CDR3 length is 17 residues. V lost 3 bases to trimming and J lost 2 bases; unmatched junction nucleotides: 10. Germline-derived CDR1 and CDR2 are SGHDT and YYEEEE. The CDR3 nucleotides are TGTGCCAGCAGCTGGCGGACAGGGGGACAGTTAAACACTGAAGCTTTCGTT. Translating gives CASSWRTGGQLNTEAFV.

Details on this clonotype: One junction end disagrees with the germline gene, perhaps due to a read error. J is TRBJ1-2 and V is TRBV14; TRBD1 might be the D (5 bases). This CDR3 comprises 15 residues. Germline CDR1 is SGHDN and CDR2 is FVKESK. DNA for the CDR3: TGTGCCAGCAGCCAAGATGAGAGAGGGACCGTGGGCTACATCTTC. This codes for CASSQDERGTVGYIF.

This clonotype was seen repeatedly, ten times or more. The chain combines TRBV12-3 or TRBV12-4 with TRBJ1-5; TRBD1 might be the D (6 bases). Trimming cost V 5 bases and J 5 bases, with 13 bases left between them. This CDR3 comprises 14 residues. As DNA, the CDR3 is TGTGCCAGCAGTACAATCCAGGGGTATCAGCCCCAGCATTTT. Translating gives CASSTIQGYQPQHF.

This clonotype was recorded many times. The V call is TRBV12-3 or TRBV12-4, the J call TRBJ1-1; 7 positions agree with TRBD1. The CDR3 is made up of 17 amino acids. The J segment lost 5 bases and the V segment lost 0 bases, leaving 12 bases of the junction unmatched. Written as DNA, the CDR3 is TGTGCCAGCAGTTTAGCTCCAGGGGGGGGCGCAGGGACTGAAGCTTTCTTT. It yields the protein CASSLAPGGGAGTEAFF.

This clonotype was recorded many times. The chain couples TRBV14 to TRBJ2-5; D gene ambiguous. The CDR3 contains 14 residues. Trimming stripped 4 bases from V and 2 bases from J, with 11 bases between. Germline V gene sequence: CDR1 SGHDN, CDR2 FVKESK. The CDR3 region has the DNA TGTGCCAGCAGCCCCCTGGGATGGCAAGAGACCCAGTACTTC. Protein product: CASSPLGWQETQYF.

This chain links TRBV2 with TRBJ2-2; TRBD1 agrees at 12 bases. CDR1 SNHLY and CDR2 FYNNEI come from the germline V gene. This CDR3 is built from 15 residues. V lost 8 bases and J lost 7; bases outside the gene matches: 8. This chain's CDR3 is CASWPGTGGFGELFF. The CDR3 nucleotides read TGTGCCAGCTGGCCCGGGACAGGGGGCTTCGGGGAGCTGTTTTTT.

This clonotype was observed at least ten times. This chain joins TRBV20-1 and TRBJ2-5; no clear D gene. CDR1 is DFQATT and CDR2 is SNEGSKA in the germline V gene (reference sequence). CDR3 length: 12 residues. Trimming removed 6 bases at V and 4 bases at J, with 12 bases between. The CDR3 spells CSARRVGETQYF. Here the CDR3 DNA reads TGCAGTGCCCGCCGGGTAGGAGAGACCCAGTACTTC.

This clonotype was detected many times. J is TRBJ2-7 and V is TRBV9, with D unclear. This CDR3 comprises 13 residues. Germline V gene data show CDR1 as SGDLS and CDR2 as YYNGEE. V was pared by 0 bases and J by 3 bases, with 7 bases between. The CDR3 nucleotides are TGTGCCAGCAGCGTAGGATCCAGCTACGAGCAGTACTTC. Translating gives CASSVGSSYEQYF. Looking up the rest from reference TRBV9 and TRBJ2-7 gives the full variable domain: DSGVTQTPKHLITATGQRVTLRCSPRSGDLSVYWYQQSLDQGLQFLIQYYNGEERAKGNILERFSAQQFPDLHSELNLSSLELGDSALYFCASSVGSSYEQYFGPGTRLTVT.

Many counts were recorded for this clonotype. The chain recombines TRBV30 with TRBJ2-2; maybe TRBD1 (5 bases). The CDR3 has 16 amino acids. V lost 3 bases and J lost 3, with 17 bases in between. In germline, CDR1 is GTSNPN, CDR2 SVGIG (reference sequence). Here the CDR3 reads CAWRAQGLSYTGELFF. CDR3 bases: TGTGCCTGGAGGGCGCAGGGTCTTTCGTACACCGGGGAGCTGTTTTTT.

This clonotype showed up many times. The chain recombines TRBV18 with TRBJ2-5; D call uncertain. This CDR3 contains 14 residues. V lost 2 bases, J lost 2 bases, and 9 bases lay in between. CDR1 is KGHSH and CDR2 is LQKENI in the germline V gene. For the CDR3, the DNA is TGTGCCAGCTCACCAGTGGGGATACAAGAGACCCAGTACTTC. The encoded protein is CASSPVGIQETQYF.